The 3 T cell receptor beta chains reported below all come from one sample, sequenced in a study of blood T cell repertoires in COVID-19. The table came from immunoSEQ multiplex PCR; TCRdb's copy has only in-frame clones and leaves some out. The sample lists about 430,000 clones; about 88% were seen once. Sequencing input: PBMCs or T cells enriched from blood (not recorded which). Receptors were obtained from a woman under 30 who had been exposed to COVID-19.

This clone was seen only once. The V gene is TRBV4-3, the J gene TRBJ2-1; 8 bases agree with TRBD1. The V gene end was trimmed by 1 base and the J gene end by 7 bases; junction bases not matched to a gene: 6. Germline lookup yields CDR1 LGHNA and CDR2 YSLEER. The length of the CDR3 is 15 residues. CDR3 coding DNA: TGCGCCAGCAGCCAAGCCGGGACAGGTTTAAATGAGCAGTTCTTC. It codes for CASSQAGTGLNEQFF.

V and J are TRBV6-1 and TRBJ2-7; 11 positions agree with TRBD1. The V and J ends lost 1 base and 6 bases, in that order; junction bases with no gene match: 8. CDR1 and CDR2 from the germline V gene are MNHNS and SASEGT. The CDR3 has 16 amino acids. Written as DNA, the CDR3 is TGTGCCAGCAGTGAAGTTTTTGGGACAGGGGGGATCGAGCAGTACTTC. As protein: CASSEVFGTGGIEQYF.

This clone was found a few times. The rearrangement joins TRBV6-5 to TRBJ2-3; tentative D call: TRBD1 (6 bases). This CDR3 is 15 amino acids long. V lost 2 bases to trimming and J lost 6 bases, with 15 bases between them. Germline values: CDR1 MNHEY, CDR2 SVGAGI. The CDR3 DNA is TGTGCCAGCAGTTACAGGGGGTCCCCCGAGGATACGCAGTATTTT. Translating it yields CASSYRGSPEDTQYF.